The T cell receptor (beta chain) described here comes from a study of blood T cell repertoires in COVID-19. Study-level information: T cells, B-cell-depleted T cells, or PBMCs provided the cDNA or gDNA that served as material.

Only in-frame clones appear in the TCRdb table, and some are missing; sequencing was by immunoSEQ multiplex PCR. The sample shows approximately 66,000 clones, around 84% of them seen only once. The CDR3 spans 18 residues. Germline V gene sequence: CDR1 LNHDA, CDR2 SQIVND (reference sequence). Trimming cost V 5 bases and J 0 bases; bases outside gene matches: 8. The chain uses TRBV19 and TRBJ2-1, with 12 bases matching TRBD2. The sequenced sample was peripheral blood. The TCR sequence derives from a middle-aged man with active COVID-19. The DNA for the CDR3 is TGTGCCAGTAGTTCGGGACTAGCGGGTCTGAGCTCCTACAATGAGCAGTTCTTC. It specifies CASSSGLAGLSSYNEQFF.